The clone carrying this TCR beta chain was recorded many times. Its antigen is unknown. This record comes from a study of T cell repertoires in cytomegalovirus infection. Study-wide context: Recently identified HLA-C-restricted and well-studied HLA-B-restricted CMV epitopes were used. CMV infection plus the matching HLA type was flagged by public TCR beta signatures. Study results and limitations: There were carriers of CMV plus the relevant HLA, and cumulative public TCR beta family frequency identified them. What dominated the ex vivo response were HLA-C-restricted CMV-specific TCR beta clonotypes.

The CDR3 is 14 amino acids. Deletions cut 4 bases from V and 9 bases from J, with 16 bases between. CDR1 LNHDA and CDR2 SQIVND come from the germline V gene (reference sequence). MiXCR, applied by TCRdb to the reads, yields one record per CDR3 protein. This sample has some 900,000 distinct CDR3 sequences; approximately 29% occur once, and the top ten carry around 12%. The rearrangement links TRBV19 to TRBJ2-1; D gene uncertain. The sequencing used cultured CD8+ T cells from PBMCs, collected from culture after CMV antigen stimulation. This sequence originates from a human donor in good health (CMV status not recorded). Some clones in this sample may be carry-over from other donors' samples. Written as DNA, the CDR3 is TGTGCCAGTAGTACACGGTCCCAGGTCGGTGAGCAGTTCTTC. The encoded protein is CASSTRSQVGEQFF.